This note documents a single T cell receptor (beta chain) sequence. The sample comes from a study of cytomegalovirus exposure and HLA in healthy donors. The CDR3 is 14 amino acids. Trimming pared 7 bases from V and 10 bases from J, leaving 20 bases between. Per the germline V gene, CDR1 is LNHDA and CDR2 is SQIVND (reference sequence). The study ran its PCR with 60 Vbeta and 13 Jbeta primers. Some clones are missing from TCRdb's copy, which holds only in-frame ones; the method was immunoSEQ multiplex PCR. The sample yields over 150,000 clones, approximately 80% seen once. This clonotype was sampled from a man aged 50-60 years in good health and CMV-seropositive. The sequenced sample consisted of PBMCs. The rearrangement joins TRBV19 to TRBJ2-1; TRBD2 is a possible D gene (5 bases). CDR3 sequence: CASTDLPRVKEQFF. The CDR3 DNA follows: TGTGCCAGTACCGACCTCCCGAGGGTTAAGGAGCAGTTCTTC.